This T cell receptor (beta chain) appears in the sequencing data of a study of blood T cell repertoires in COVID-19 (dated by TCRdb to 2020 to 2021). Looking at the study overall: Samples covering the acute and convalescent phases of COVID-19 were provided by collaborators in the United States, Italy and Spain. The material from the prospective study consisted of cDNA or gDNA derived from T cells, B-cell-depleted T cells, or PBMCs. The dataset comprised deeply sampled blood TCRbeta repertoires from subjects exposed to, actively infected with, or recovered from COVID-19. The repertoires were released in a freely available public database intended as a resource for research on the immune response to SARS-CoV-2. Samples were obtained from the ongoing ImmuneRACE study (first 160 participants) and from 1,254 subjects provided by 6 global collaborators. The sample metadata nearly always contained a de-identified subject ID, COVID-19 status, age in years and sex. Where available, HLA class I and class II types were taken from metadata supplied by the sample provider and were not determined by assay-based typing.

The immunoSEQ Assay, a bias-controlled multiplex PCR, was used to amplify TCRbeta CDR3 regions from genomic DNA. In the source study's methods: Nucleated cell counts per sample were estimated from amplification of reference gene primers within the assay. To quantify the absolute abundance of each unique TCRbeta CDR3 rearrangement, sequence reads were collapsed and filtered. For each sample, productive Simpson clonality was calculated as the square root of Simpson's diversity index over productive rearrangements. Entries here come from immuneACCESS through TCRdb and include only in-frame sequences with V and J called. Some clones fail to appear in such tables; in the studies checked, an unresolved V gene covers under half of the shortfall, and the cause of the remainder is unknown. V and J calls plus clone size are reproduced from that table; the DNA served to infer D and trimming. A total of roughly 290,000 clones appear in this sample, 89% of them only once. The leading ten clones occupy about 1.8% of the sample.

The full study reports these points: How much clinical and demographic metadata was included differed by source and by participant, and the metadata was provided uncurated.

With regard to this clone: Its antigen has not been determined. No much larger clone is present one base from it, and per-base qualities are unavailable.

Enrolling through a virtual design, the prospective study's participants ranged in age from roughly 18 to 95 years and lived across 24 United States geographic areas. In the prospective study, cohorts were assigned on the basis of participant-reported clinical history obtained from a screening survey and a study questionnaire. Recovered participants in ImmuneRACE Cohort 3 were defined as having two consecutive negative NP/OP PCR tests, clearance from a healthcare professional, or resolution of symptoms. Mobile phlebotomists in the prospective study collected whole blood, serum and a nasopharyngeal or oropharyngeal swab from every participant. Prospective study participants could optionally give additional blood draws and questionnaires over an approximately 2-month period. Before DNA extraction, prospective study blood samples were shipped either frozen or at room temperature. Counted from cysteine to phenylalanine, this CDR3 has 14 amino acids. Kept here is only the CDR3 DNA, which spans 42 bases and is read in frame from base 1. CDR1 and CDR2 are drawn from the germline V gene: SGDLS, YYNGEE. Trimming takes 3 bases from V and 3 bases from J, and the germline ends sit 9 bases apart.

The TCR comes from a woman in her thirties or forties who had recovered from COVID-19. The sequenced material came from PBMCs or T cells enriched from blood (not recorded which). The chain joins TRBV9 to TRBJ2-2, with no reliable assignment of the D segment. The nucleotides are TGTGCCAGCAGCGCGGTAGAGGACACCGGGGAGCTGTTTTTT. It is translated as CASSAVEDTGELFF.